This T cell receptor beta chain was obtained from a study of blood T cell repertoires in COVID-19. About the study: Donors in the United States, Italy and Spain gave samples during acute or convalescent COVID-19.

Data came from immunoSEQ multiplex PCR; TCRdb stores just in-frame clones and leaves some out. The table records nearly 50,000 clones, over 75% of them present only once. Germline lookup yields CDR1 SGDLS and CDR2 YYNGEE. Unmatched junction bases numbered 6, after V lost 4 bases and J lost 2 bases. The CDR3 sequence is 14 residues long. Sequenced: peripheral blood. The V call is TRBV9, the J call TRBJ2-7; TRBD1 agrees at 7 bases. This TCR derives from a woman at least 80 years old with COVID-19, enrolled during active disease. The CDR3 coding sequence is TGTGCCAGCAGCCACGGAGACAGGGCCTACGAGCAGTACTTC. Its translation is CASSHGDRAYEQYF.